One sample yielded the 12 T cell receptor beta chains listed below, sequenced in a study of OX40 agonist ivuxolimab in advanced cancers. This table comes from immunoSEQ multiplex PCR, and its TCRdb copy is limited to in-frame clones, with some not included. The table lists more than 95,000 clones, 90% to 95% of them singletons. This specimen was CD4+ or CD8+ T cells sorted from blood, taken in a trial of the OX40 agonist ivuxolimab. Receptors originate from an adult with an advanced solid tumor such as melanoma, head and neck, liver or kidney cancer.

J is TRBJ2-7 and V is TRBV6-6, with 7 positions matching TRBD1. Germline loops: CDR1 MNHNY, CDR2 SVGAGI (reference sequence). V lost 0 bases and J lost 2; bases outside the gene matches: 4. CDR3 size: 15 residues. The CDR3 DNA reads as TGTGCCAGCAGTTACTCGTCTCAGGGGGCCTACGAGCAGTACTTC. This encodes CASSYSSQGAYEQYF.

This chain joins TRBV28 and TRBJ1-1, with 8 bases matching TRBD1. Germline lookup yields CDR1 MDHEN and CDR2 SYDVKM. The CDR3 is 15 residues long. Trimming at V came to 3 bases and at J to 4 bases, leaving 7 bases not matched to a gene. The CDR3 reads CASSLDRVLGTEAFF. The DNA for the CDR3 is TGTGCCAGCAGTTTGGACAGGGTATTGGGCACTGAAGCTTTCTTT.

The chain has TRBV6-5 and TRBJ2-7, with 7 positions matching TRBD1. CDR1 is MNHEY, CDR2 SVGAGI, per germline. This CDR3 contains 14 residues. V trimming: 8 bases; J trimming: 0 bases; junction bases outside the gene matches: 7. The CDR3 DNA reads TGTGCCAGCCGACCTGGGACAGACTCCTACGAGCAGTACTTC. Protein product: CASRPGTDSYEQYF.

The CDR3 region is CASRGTGDLGYTF. The CDR3 nucleotides are TGTGCCAGCAGGGGAACAGGGGATCTTGGCTACACCTTC. The rearrangement links TRBV4-2 to TRBJ1-2; TRBD1 matches at 7 bases. Germline V gene sequence: CDR1 LGHNA, CDR2 YNFKEQ. The CDR3 sequence is 13 residues long. The J segment lost 7 bases and the V segment lost 6 bases, leaving 8 bases of the junction unmatched.

The chain links TRBV7-3 to TRBJ2-1, with TRBD2 matching over 9 bases. V was pared by 0 bases and J by 7 bases, with 7 bases of the junction left unmatched. This CDR3 has 16 residues. CDR1 SGHTA and CDR2 FQGTGA come from the germline V gene. As DNA, the CDR3 is TGTGCCAGCAGCTTAACCCCCAGCGGGAGGAGTAATGAGCAGTTCTTC. Translated, it gives CASSLTPSGRSNEQFF.

This chain connects TRBV6-5 to TRBJ2-5; D remains unclear. Germline V gene data show CDR1 as MNHEY and CDR2 as SVGAGI. CDR3 length: 13 amino acids. Trimming cost V 3 bases and J 4 bases, with 9 bases left between them. The CDR3 here is CASSYGRSETQYF. The CDR3 nucleotides are TGTGCCAGCAGTTATGGTCGGTCAGAGACCCAGTACTTC.

The genes are TRBV13 and TRBJ2-1; the D is unclear. Trimming took off 2 bases at V and 0 bases at J, with 20 bases between the two ends. This CDR3 has 19 amino acids. Looked up from germline, CDR1 is PRHDT and CDR2 is FYEKMQ (reference sequence). In DNA, the CDR3 is TGTGCCAGCAGCTTATCCCCTCGGGCCAAAGCAGGCTCCTACAATGAGCAGTTCTTC. Translated: CASSLSPRAKAGSYNEQFF. Full variable domain (missing parts from reference TRBV13 and TRBJ2-1): AAGVIQSPRHLIKEKRETATLKCYPIPRHDTVYWYQQGPGQDPQFLISFYEKMQSDKGSIPDRFSAQQFSDYHSELNMSSLELGDSALYFCASSLSPRAKAGSYNEQFFGPGTRLTVL.

The rearrangement links TRBV2 to TRBJ1-2; 11 bases agree with TRBD1. Looked up from germline, CDR1 is SNHLY and CDR2 is FYNNEI. V lost 6 bases and J lost 4; bases outside the gene matches: 4. The CDR3 covers 14 residues. The CDR3 sequence is CASRGTGGPYGYTF. For the CDR3, the DNA is TGTGCCAGCAGGGGGACAGGGGGGCCCTATGGCTACACCTTC.

The genes are TRBV4-2 and TRBJ2-7, with D hard to call. V lost 1 base, J lost 0 bases, and 16 bases lay in between. The CDR3 covers 17 residues. In germline, CDR1 is LGHNA, CDR2 YNFKEQ. The CDR3 bases are TGTGCCAGCAGCCAAGGGTCGGGTCCAGCCTACTCCTACGAGCAGTACTTC. Encoded protein: CASSQGSGPAYSYEQYF.

CDR3 in DNA: TGTGCCAGTAGCGGGAGGACCCTTAGCGGGGAGCTGTTTTTT. Translation gives CASSGRTLSGELFF. This chain joins TRBV6-6 and TRBJ2-2; 10 nucleotides line up with TRBD2. The CDR3 consists of 14 residues. Germline V lookup: CDR1 MNHNY, CDR2 SVGAGI (reference sequence). V lost 9 bases and J lost 7; bases outside the gene matches: 8.

The chain joins TRBV28 to TRBJ2-7; either TRBD1 or TRBD2 may fit D (5 bases each). V lost 8 bases and J 2 bases, leaving 13 bases between the germline ends. The length of the CDR3 is 13 residues. From germline, CDR1 is MDHEN and CDR2 SYDVKM. Written as DNA, the CDR3 is TGTGCCAGCCACGGCCGGGGCCCCTACGAGCAGTACTTC. Amino acid sequence: CASHGRGPYEQYF.

The V gene is TRBV2, the J gene TRBJ2-5, with D hard to call. Looked up from germline, CDR1 is SNHLY and CDR2 is FYNNEI. V lost 8 bases and J 1 base, leaving 11 bases between the germline ends. CDR3 size: 13 residues. CDR3 bases: TGTGCCAGCGGCCTGATGACCCAAGAGACCCAGTACTTC. Amino acids: CASGLMTQETQYF.